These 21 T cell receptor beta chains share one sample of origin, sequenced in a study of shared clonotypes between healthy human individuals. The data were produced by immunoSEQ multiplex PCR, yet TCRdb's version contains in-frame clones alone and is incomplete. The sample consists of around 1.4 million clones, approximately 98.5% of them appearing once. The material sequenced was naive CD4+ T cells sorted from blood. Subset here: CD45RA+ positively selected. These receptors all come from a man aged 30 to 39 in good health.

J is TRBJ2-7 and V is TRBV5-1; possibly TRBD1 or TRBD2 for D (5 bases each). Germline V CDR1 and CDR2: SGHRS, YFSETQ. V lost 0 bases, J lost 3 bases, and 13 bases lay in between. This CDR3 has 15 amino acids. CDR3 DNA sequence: TGCGCCAGCAGCTTGGCCCTAACAGGACTCTACGAGCAGTACTTC. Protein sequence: CASSLALTGLYEQYF.

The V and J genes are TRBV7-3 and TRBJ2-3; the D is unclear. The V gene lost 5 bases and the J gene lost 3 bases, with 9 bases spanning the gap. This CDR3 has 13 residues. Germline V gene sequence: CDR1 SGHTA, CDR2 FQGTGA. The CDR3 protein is CASSRLETDTQYF. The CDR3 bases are TGTGCCAGCAGCCGCCTAGAGACAGATACGCAGTATTTT. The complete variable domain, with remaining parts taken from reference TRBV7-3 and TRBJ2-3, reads GAGVSQTPSNKVTEKGKYVELRCDPISGHTALYWYRQSLGQGPEFLIYFQGTGAADDSGLPNDRFFAVRPEGSVSTLKIQRTERGDSAVYLCASSRLETDTQYFGPGTRLTVL.

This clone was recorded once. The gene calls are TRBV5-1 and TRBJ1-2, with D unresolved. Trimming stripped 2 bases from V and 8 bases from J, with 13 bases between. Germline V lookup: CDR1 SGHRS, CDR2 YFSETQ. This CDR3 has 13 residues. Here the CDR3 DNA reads TGCGCCAGCAGCTTAGGGTTGAGCATGGGCTACACCTTC. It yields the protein CASSLGLSMGYTF.

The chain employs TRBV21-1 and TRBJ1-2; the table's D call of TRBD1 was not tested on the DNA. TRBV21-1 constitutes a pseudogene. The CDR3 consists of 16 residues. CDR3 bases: TGTGCCAGCAGCAAGAGAGAAGGGACAGGGGTAGGTGGCTACACCTTC. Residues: CASSKREGTGVGGYTF.

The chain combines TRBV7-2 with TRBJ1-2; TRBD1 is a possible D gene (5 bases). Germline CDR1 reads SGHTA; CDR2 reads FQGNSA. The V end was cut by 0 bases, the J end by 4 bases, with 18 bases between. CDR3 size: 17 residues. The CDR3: CASSLAGVRQTGYGYTF. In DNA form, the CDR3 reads TGTGCCAGCAGCTTAGCGGGGGTGCGCCAGACGGGCTATGGCTACACCTTC.

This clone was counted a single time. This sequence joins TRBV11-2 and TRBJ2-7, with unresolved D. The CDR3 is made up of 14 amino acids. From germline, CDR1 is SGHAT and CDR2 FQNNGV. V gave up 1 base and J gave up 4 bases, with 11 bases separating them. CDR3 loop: CASSLGVDLYEQYF. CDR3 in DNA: TGTGCCAGCAGCTTAGGAGTCGACCTTTACGAGCAGTACTTC.

CDR3 in DNA: TGTGCCAGCCTCACCATGACAGGGAACACCGGGGAGCTGTTTTTT. This gives the protein CASLTMTGNTGELFF. This chain uses TRBV18 with TRBJ2-2; tentatively, D is TRBD1 (6 bases). From germline, CDR1 is KGHSH and CDR2 LQKENI. The CDR3 is 15 residues long. The ends were cut back, 8 bases at V and 1 base at J, with 14 bases in the middle.

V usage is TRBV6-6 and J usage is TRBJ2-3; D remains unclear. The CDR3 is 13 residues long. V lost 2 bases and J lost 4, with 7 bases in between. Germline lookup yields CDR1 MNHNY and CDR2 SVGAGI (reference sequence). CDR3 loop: CASSYRTADTQYF. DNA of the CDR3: TGTGCCAGCAGTTACAGAACTGCAGATACGCAGTATTTT.

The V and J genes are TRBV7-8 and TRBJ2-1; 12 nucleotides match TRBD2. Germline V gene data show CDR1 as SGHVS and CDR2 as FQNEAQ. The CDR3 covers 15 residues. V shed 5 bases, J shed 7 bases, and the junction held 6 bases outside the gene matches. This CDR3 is CASSARLAGDNEQFF. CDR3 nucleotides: TGTGCCAGCAGCGCTCGACTAGCGGGAGATAATGAGCAGTTCTTC.

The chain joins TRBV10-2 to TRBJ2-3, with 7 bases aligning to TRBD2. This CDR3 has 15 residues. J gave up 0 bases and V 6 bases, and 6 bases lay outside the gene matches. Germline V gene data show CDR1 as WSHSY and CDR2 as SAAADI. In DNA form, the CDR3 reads TGCGCCAGCAGACTGCTAGCGGCCAGCACAGATACGCAGTATTTT. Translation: CASRLLAASTDTQYF.

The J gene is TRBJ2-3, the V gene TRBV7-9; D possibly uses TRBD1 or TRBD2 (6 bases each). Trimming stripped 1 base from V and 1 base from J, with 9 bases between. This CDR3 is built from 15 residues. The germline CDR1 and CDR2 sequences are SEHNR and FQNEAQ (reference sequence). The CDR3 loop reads CASSLGGAGTDTQYF. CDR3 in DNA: TGTGCCAGCAGCTTAGGGGGGGCAGGCACAGATACGCAGTATTTT. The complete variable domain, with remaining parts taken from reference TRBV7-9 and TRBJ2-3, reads DTGVSQNPRHKITKRGQNVTFRCDPISEHNRLYWYRQTLGQGPEFLTYFQNEAQLEKSRLLSDRFSAERPKGSFSTLEIQRTEQGDSAMYLCASSLGGAGTDTQYFGPGTRLTVL.

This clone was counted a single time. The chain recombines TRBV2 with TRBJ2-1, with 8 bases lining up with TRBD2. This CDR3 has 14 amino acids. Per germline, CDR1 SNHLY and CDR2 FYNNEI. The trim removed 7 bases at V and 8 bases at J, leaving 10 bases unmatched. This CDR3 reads CASTRGGTTHEQFF. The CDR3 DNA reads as TGTGCCAGCACCCGGGGGGGGACTACCCATGAGCAGTTCTTC.

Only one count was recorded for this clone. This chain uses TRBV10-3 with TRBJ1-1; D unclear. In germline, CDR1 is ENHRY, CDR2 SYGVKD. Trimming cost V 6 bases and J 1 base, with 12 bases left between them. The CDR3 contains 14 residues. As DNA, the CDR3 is TGTGCCATCAGCGTGACGTCGTGGAACACTGAAGCTTTCTTT. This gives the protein CAISVTSWNTEAFF.

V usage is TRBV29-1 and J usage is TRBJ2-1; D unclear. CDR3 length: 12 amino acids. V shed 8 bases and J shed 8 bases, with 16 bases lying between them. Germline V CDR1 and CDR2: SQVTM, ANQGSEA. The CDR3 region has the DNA TGCAGCCCCCGGAGATTGTCGTATGAGCAGTTCTTC. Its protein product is CSPRRLSYEQFF.

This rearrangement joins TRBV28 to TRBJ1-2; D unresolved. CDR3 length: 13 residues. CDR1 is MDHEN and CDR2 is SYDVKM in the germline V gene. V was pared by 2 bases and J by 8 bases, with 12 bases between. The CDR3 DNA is TGTGCCAGCAGTTTAGGAGGTTATGCAGGCTACACCTTC. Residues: CASSLGGYAGYTF.

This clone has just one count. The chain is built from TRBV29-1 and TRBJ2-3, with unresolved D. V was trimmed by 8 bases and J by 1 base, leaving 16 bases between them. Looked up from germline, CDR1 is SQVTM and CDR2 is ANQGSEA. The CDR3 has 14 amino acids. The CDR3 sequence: CSSSTGWGTDTQYF. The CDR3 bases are TGCAGCTCTTCCACGGGTTGGGGCACAGATACGCAGTATTTT.

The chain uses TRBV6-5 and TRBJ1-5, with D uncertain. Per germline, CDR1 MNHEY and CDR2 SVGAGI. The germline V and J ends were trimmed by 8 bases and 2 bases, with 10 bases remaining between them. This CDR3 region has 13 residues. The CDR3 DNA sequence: TGTGCCAGCGCCCTGGGTCGCAATCAGCCCCAGCATTTT. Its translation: CASALGRNQPQHF.

The CDR3 protein is CASSVGIAGGPDTQYF. The CDR3 coding sequence is TGTGCCAGCAGCGTAGGCATAGCGGGAGGGCCAGATACGCAGTATTTT. This chain uses TRBV9 with TRBJ2-3, with 11 bases matching TRBD2. Germline V gives CDR1 SGDLS, CDR2 YYNGEE. V lost 0 bases to trimming and J lost 4 bases; unmatched junction nucleotides: 4. The CDR3 is 16 amino acids.

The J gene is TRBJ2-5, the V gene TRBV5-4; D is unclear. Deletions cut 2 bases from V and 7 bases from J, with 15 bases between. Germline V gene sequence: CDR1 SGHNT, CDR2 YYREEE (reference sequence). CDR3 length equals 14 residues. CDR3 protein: CASSFPQNPGTQYF. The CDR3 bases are TGTGCCAGCAGCTTTCCCCAGAACCCAGGGACCCAGTACTTC.

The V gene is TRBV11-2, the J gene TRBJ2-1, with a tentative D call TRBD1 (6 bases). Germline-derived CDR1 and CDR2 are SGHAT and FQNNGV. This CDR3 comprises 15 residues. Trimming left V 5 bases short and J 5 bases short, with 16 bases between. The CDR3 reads CASSPLRGKDNEQFF. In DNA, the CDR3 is TGTGCCAGCAGCCCGCTCAGGGGTAAAGACAATGAGCAGTTCTTC.

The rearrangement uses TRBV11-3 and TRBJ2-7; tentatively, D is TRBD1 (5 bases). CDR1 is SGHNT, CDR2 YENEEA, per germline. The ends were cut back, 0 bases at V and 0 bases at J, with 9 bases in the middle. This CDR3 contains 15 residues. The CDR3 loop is CASSLEKGPSYEQYF. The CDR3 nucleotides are TGTGCCAGCAGCTTAGAGAAGGGGCCCTCCTACGAGCAGTACTTC.